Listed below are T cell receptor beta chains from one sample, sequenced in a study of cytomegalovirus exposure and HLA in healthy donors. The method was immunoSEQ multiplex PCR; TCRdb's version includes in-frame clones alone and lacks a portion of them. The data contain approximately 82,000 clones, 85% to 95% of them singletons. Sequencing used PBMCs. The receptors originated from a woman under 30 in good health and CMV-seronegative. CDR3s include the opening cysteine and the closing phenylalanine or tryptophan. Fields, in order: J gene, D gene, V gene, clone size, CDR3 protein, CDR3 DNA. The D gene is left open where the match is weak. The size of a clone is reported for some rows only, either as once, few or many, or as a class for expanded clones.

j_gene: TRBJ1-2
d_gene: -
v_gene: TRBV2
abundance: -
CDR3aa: CASRPTGLLYGYTF
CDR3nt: TGTGCCAGCAGGCCCACAGGGCTCCTCTATGGCTACACCTTC

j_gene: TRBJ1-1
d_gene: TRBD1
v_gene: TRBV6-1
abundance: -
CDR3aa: CASSEAVIQTGDTEAFF
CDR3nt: TGTGCCAGCAGTGAAGCGGTCATACAAACAGGGGACACTGAAGCTTTCTTT

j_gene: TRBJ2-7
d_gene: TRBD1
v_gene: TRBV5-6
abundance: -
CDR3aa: CASSRDSPYEQYF
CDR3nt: TGTGCCAGCAGCCGGGACAGCCCCTACGAGCAGTACTTC

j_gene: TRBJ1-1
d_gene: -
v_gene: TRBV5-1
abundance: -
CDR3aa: CASSLLSNTEAFF
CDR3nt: TGCGCCAGCAGCTTGCTGAGTAACACTGAAGCTTTCTTT

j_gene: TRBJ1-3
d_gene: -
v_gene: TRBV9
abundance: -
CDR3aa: CASSVGGRVGGNTIYF
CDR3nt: TGTGCCAGCAGCGTAGGCGGGAGGGTTGGTGGAAACACCATATATTTT

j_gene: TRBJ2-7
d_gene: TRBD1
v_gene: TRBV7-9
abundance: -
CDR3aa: CASSLVGQGFPYEQYF
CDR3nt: TGTGCCAGCAGCTTAGTGGGACAGGGTTTTCCCTACGAGCAGTACTTC

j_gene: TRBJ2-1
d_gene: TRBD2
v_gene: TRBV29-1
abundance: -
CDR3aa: CSVEILAGGRHEQFF
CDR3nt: TGCAGCGTTGAAATTCTGGCGGGGGGACGTCATGAGCAGTTCTTC

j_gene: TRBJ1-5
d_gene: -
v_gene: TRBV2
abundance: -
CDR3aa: CAGTEGHQPQHF
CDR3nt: TGTGCAGGCACAGAAGGCCATCAGCCCCAGCATTTT

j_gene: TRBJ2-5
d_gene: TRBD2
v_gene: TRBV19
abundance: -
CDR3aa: CASSIYGGNVETQYF
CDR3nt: TGTGCCAGTAGTATCTACGGGGGGAATGTGGAGACCCAGTACTTC

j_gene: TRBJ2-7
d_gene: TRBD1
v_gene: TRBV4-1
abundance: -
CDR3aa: CASSQEAGGIYEQYF
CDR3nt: TGCGCCAGCAGCCAAGAGGCAGGGGGCATTTACGAGCAGTACTTC

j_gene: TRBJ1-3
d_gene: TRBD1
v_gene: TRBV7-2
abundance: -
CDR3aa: CASSSQGQGLNTIYF
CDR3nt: TGTGCCAGCAGCTCACAGGGACAGGGGCTAAACACCATATATTTT

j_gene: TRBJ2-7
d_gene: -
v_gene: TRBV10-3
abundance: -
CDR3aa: CAISERGSYEQYF
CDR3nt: TGTGCCATCAGTGAGAGGGGATCCTACGAGCAGTACTTC

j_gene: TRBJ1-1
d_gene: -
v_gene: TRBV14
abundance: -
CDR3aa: CASSQVGGGEDTEAFF
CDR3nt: TGTGCCAGCAGCCAAGTTGGCGGGGGGGAGGACACTGAAGCTTTCTTT

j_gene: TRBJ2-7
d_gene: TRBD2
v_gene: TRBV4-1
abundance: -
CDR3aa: CASSQGTSGGSYEQYF
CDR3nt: TGCGCCAGCAGCCAGGGGACTAGCGGGGGTTCCTACGAGCAGTACTTC

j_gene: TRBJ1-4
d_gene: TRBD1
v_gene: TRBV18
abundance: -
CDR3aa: CASSPPNGRGLTNEKLFF
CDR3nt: TGTGCCAGCTCACCACCTAATGGCAGGGGGCTGACTAATGAAAAACTGTTTTTT

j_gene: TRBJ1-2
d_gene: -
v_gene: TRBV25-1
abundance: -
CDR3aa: CASSSPRRGARGYTF
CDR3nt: TGTGCCAGCAGTTCACCTCGGCGGGGGGCGCGGGGCTACACCTTC

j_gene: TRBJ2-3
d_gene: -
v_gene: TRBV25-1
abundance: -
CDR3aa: CASSEWGAPDTQYF
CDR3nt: TGTGCCAGCAGTGAATGGGGAGCCCCGGATACGCAGTATTTT

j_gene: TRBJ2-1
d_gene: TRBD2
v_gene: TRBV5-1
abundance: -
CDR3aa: CASSWPRDSGALSYNEQFF
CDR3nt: TGCGCCAGCAGCTGGCCCCGGGATAGCGGGGCCCTCTCCTACAATGAGCAGTTCTTC

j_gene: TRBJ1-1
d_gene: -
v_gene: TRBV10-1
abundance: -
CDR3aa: CASSERIGVSGGTEAFF
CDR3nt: TGCGCCAGCAGTGAAAGAATTGGGGTCAGCGGGGGCACTGAAGCTTTCTTT

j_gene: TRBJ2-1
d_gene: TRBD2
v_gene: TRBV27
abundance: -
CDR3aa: CASTRTSGVYNEQFF
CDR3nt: TGTGCCAGCACTCGGACTAGCGGGGTTTACAATGAGCAGTTCTTC

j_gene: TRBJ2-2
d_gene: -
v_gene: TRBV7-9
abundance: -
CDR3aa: CASSLWTGGPGELFF
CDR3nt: TGTGCCAGCAGCTTATGGACCGGGGGTCCCGGGGAGCTGTTTTTT

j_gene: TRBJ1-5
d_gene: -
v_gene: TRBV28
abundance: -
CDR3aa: CASNQGNRQPQHF
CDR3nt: TGTGCCAGCAATCAGGGTAATCGTCAGCCCCAGCATTTT

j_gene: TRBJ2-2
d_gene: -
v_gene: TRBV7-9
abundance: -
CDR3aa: CASSLGLSGELFF
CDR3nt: TGTGCCAGCAGCCTCGGACTTTCCGGGGAGCTGTTTTTT

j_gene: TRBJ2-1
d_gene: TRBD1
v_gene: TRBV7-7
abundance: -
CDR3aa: CASSQDRGHNEQFF
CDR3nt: TGTGCCAGCAGCCAAGACAGGGGTCACAATGAGCAGTTCTTC

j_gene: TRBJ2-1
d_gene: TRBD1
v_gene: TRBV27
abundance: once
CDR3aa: CASSMGDSYNEQFF
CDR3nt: TGTGCCAGCAGCATGGGGGACAGCTACAATGAGCAGTTCTTC

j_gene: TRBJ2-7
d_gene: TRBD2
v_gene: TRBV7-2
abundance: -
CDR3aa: CASSLGPPGREVGEQYF
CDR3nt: TGTGCCAGCAGCTTAGGCCCCCCCGGACGGGAGGTCGGAGAGCAGTACTTC

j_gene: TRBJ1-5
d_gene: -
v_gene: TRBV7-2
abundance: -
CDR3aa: CASSRGGLGQPQHF
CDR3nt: TGTGCCAGCAGCCGAGGGGGTCTAGGTCAGCCCCAGCATTTT

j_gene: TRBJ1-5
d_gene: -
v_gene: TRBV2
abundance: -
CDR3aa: CASKQDYQPQHF
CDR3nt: TGTGCCAGCAAGCAGGACTATCAGCCCCAGCATTTT

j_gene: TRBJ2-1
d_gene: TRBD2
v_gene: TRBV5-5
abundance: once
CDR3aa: CASRNSGGDNEQFF
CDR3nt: TGTGCCAGCAGAAATAGCGGGGGGGACAATGAGCAGTTCTTC

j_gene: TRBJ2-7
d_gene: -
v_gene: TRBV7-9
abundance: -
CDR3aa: CASSFGISYEQYF
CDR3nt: TGTGCCAGCAGCTTTGGTATATCCTACGAGCAGTACTTC

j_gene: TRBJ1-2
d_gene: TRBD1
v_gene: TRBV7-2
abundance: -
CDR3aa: CASSSRGQGAVNYGYTF
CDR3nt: TGTGCCAGCAGCTCGAGGGGACAGGGGGCCGTAAACTATGGCTACACCTTC

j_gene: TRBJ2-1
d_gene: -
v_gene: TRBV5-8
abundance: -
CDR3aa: CASSRVNEQFF
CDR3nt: TGTGCCAGCAGCCGGGTAAATGAGCAGTTCTTC

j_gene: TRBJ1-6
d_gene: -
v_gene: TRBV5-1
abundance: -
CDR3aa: CASSVDSPNSPLHF
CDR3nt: TGCGCCAGCAGCGTGGACAGCCCTAATTCACCCCTCCACTTT

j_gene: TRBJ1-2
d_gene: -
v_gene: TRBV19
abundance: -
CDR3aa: CASRPFWQDFYGYTF
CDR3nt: TGTGCCAGTAGGCCCTTCTGGCAGGACTTCTATGGCTACACCTTC

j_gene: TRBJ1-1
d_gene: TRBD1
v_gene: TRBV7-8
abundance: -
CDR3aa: CASSLVGQGTMNTEAFF
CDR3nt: TGTGCCAGCAGCTTAGTGGGACAGGGCACCATGAACACTGAAGCTTTCTTT

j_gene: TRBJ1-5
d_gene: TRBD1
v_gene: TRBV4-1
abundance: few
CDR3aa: CASSQAPRTGIQPQHF
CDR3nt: TGCGCCAGCAGCCAAGCGCCCCGGACAGGTATTCAGCCCCAGCATTTT

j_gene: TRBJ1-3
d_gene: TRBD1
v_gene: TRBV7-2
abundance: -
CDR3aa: CASSRGQGAFRSGNTIYF
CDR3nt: TGTGCCAGCAGCCGGGGACAGGGGGCTTTTCGCTCTGGAAACACCATATATTTT

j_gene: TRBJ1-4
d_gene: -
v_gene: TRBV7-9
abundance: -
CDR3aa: CASTQGRLGEKLFF
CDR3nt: TGTGCCAGCACCCAGGGGCGCTTAGGAGAAAAACTGTTTTTT

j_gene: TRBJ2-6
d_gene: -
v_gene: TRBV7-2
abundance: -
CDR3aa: CASSVRDKVSSGANVLTF
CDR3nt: TGTGCCAGCAGCGTCCGGGACAAGGTATCCTCTGGGGCCAACGTCCTGACTTTC

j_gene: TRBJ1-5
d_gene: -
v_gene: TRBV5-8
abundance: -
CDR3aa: CASSFRQSLRPQHF
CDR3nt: TGTGCCAGCAGCTTCCGACAGTCCCTTCGGCCCCAGCATTTT

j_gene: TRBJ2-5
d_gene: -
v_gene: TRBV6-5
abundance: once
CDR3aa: CASSRTQLRQETQYF
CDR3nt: TGTGCCAGCAGTCGGACACAACTTCGACAAGAGACCCAGTACTTC

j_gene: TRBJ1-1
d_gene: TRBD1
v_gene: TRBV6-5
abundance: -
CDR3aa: CASSWTGLNTEAFF
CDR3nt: TGTGCCAGCAGTTGGACAGGGTTGAACACTGAAGCTTTCTTT

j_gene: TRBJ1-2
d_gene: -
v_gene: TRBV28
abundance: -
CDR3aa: CASSFPGDNGYTF
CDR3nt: TGTGCCAGCAGTTTTCCAGGGGACAATGGCTACACCTTC

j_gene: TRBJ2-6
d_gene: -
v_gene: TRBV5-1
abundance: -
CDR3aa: CATQGAGANVLTF
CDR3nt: TGCGCCACCCAGGGCGCTGGGGCCAACGTCCTGACTTTC

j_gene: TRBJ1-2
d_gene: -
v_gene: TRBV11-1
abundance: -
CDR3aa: CAPLRTDDNNYTF
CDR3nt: TGTGCCCCCTTAAGGACAGACGACAATAACTACACCTTC

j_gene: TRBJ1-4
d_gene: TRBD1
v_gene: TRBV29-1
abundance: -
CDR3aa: CSARDSQGEKLFF
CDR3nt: TGCAGCGCAAGGGACAGTCAGGGGGAAAAACTGTTTTTT